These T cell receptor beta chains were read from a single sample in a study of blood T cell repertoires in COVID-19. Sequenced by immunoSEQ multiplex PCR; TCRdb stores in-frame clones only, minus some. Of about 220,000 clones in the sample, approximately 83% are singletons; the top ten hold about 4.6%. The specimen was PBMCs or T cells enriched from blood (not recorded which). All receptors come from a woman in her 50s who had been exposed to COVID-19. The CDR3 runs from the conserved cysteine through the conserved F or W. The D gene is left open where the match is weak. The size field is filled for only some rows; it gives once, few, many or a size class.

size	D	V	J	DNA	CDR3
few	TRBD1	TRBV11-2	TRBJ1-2	TGTGCCAGCAGCTTAGGAGGGACAGATGGCTACACCTTC	CASSLGGTDGYTF
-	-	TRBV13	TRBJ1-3	TGTGCCAGCGCCCTGGGGGAGGCCTCTGGAAACACCATATATTTT	CASALGEASGNTIYF
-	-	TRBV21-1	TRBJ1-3	TGTGCCAGCAGCAAGCAAATTTGGAGGTGGGGTGATTTT	CASSKQIWRWGDF
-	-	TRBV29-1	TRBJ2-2	TGCAGCGCCGTCGACCTGACAGGGAACACCGGGGAGCTGTTTTTT	CSAVDLTGNTGELFF
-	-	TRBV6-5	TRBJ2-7	TGTGCCAGCAGTCCCCGGTACGAGCAGTACTTC	CASSPRYEQYF
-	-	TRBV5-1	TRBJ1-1	TGCGCCAGCAGCTTGGACCCGGGTGGAACTGAAGCTTTCTTT	CASSLDPGGTEAFF
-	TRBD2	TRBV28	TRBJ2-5	TGTGCTACGGGGCGGGGGGACCAAGAGACCCAGTACTTC	CATGRGDQETQYF
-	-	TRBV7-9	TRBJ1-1	TGTGCCAGCAGCGCCCGGGGGATGAACACTGAAGCTTTCTTT	CASSARGMNTEAFF
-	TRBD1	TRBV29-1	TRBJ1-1	TGCAGCGCTGAGGGGTGGCGGGACAGGGGTCGGGACACTGAAGCTTTCTTT	CSAEGWRDRGRDTEAFF
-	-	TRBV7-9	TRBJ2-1	TGTGCCAGCAGCGATCCAGGGGATGAGCAGTTCTTC	CASSDPGDEQFF
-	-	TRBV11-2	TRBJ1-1	TGTGCCAGCAGCTTTGATGTGGGGCGTGAAGCTTTCTTT	CASSFDVGREAFF
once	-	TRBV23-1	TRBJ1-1	TGCGCCAGCAGTCAACCCCACTCCTCTAGGGACTCGCAACGAACTGAAGCTTTCTTT	CASSQPHSSRDSQRTEAFF
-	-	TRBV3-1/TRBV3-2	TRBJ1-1	TGTGCCAGCAGCTCCCTAATTGGGAACACTGAAGCTTTCTTT	CASSSLIGNTEAFF
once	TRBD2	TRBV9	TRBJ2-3	TGTGCCAGCAGCCCCAGAGCTAGCGGGGGGGACACAGATACGCAGTATTTT	CASSPRASGGDTDTQYF
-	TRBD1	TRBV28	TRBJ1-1	TGTGCCAGCAGTGAGGGGACAGGGAGCACGGCTTTCTTT	CASSEGTGSTAFF
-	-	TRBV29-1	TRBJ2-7	TGCAGCGTTGAAGATCCGGAGGTCTACGAGCAGTACTTC	CSVEDPEVYEQYF
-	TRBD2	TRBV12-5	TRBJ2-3	TGTGCTAGTGGTCCGGGGGGGCCCACAGATACGCAGTATTTT	CASGPGGPTDTQYF
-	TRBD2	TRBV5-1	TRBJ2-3	TGCGCCAGCAGGAGCGGGGGGTGGACAGATACGCAGTATTTT	CASRSGGWTDTQYF
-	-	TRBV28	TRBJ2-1	TGTGCCAGCAGTTTAAGCTATGAGCAGTTCTTC	CASSLSYEQFF
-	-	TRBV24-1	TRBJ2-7	TGTGCCACCAAGGCCGCTACGGGGGAGCAGTACTTC	CATKAATGEQYF
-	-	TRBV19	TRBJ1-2	TGTGCCAGCGAGTATGCCCCGTTTCCAGGAAGCTCAAACTATGGCTACACCTTC	CASEYAPFPGSSNYGYTF
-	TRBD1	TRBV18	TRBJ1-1	TGTGCCAGCTCTCCAAAGGAGGGGGCGCGAACTGAAGCTTTCTTT	CASSPKEGARTEAFF
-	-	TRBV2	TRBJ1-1	TGTGCCAGCAGAAAAAACTTGGGGGGGCTCACTGAAGCTTTCTTT	CASRKNLGGLTEAFF
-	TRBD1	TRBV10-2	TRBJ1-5	TGCGCCAGCAGTGATGGGACAGGGGTGGGACCCCAGCATTTT	CASSDGTGVGPQHF
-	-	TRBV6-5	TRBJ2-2	TGTGCCAGCATCAAGGGGCCCACCGGGGAGCTGTTTTTT	CASIKGPTGELFF
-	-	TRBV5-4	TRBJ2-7	TGTGCCAGCAGTTTACTCCTGTCCGAGCAGTACTTC	CASSLLLSEQYF
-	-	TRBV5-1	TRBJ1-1	TGCGCCAGCAGCTTGTCACACGGCGGGGGGAACACTGAAGCTTTCTTT	CASSLSHGGGNTEAFF
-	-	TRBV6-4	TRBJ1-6	TGTGCCAGCAGTGAGGGGACTTCGGGGCCCCTCCACTTT	CASSEGTSGPLHF
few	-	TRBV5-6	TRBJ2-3	TGTGCCAGCAGCTTCCTCGGGGGTTCCCAAGATACGCAGTATTTT	CASSFLGGSQDTQYF
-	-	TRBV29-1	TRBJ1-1	TGCAGCGTGAACCGGGACACCATGAACACTGAAGCTTTCTTT	CSVNRDTMNTEAFF
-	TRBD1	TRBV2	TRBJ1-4	TGTGCCAGCAGGATGGGGAACAGGGGAGGCGAAAAACTGTTTTTT	CASRMGNRGGEKLFF
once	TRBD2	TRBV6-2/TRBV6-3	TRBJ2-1	TGTGCCAGCAGCTCTTTAGGGCTAGCGGGCTTCAATGAGCAGTTCTTC	CASSSLGLAGFNEQFF
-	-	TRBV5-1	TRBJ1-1	TGCGCCAGCAGCTTGGGACAGAAACTTGAAGCTTTCTTT	CASSLGQKLEAFF
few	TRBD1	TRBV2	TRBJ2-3	TGTGCCAGCAGTTCTTCAACAGGGGAAGATACGCAGTATTTT	CASSSSTGEDTQYF
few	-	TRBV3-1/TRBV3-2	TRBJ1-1	TGTGCCAGCAGCCGCGGTCGGCGGGACCTGAACACTGAAGCTTTCTTT	CASSRGRRDLNTEAFF
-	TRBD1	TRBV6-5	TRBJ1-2	TGTGCCAGAAAGGGACAGGGGGTGGGCTACACCTTC	CARKGQGVGYTF
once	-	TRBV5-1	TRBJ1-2	TGCGCCAGCAGCCCGGCGGGAGTGCCCCTTAACTATGGCTACACCTTC	CASSPAGVPLNYGYTF
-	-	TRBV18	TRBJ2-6	TGTGCCAGCTCACCACCCGAGTATTCTGGGGCCAACGTCCTGACTTTC	CASSPPEYSGANVLTF
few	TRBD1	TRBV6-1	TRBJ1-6	TGTGCCAGCAGTGAAGAGGGGGCGTTCTCCTATAATTCACCCCTCCACTTT	CASSEEGAFSYNSPLHF
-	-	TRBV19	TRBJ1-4	TGTGCCAGTAGTATCGGTGCAACTAATGAAAAACTGTTTTTT	CASSIGATNEKLFF
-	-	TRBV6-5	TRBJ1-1	TGTGCCAGCAGTTCGACAGCAGTGAACACTGAAGCTTTCTTT	CASSSTAVNTEAFF
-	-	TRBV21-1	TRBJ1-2	TGTGCCAGCAGCAGTCCTTCTACGGGACAGGGCGATGGCTACACCTTC	CASSSPSTGQGDGYTF
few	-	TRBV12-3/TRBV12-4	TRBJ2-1	TGTGCCAGCACCCCGTCCCAGGCGGGTGAGCAGTTCTTC	CASTPSQAGEQFF
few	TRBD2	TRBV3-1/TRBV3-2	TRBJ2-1	TGTGCCAGCAGCCAAGGTTCCCCCGGGTCTCTAGCGGGGCTTAACAATGAGCAGTTCTTC	CASSQGSPGSLAGLNNEQFF
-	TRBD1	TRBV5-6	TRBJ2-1	TGTGCCAGCAGTCTTTGGACAGGAGCCTCCTACAATGAGCAGTTCTTC	CASSLWTGASYNEQFF
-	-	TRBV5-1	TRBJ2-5	TGCGCCAGCAGCTTGTATGCCCGGCAAGAGACCCAGTACTTC	CASSLYARQETQYF
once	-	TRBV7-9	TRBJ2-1	TGTGCCAGCAGCTTAGCGGGAGAACTTTACAATGAGCAGTTCTTC	CASSLAGELYNEQFF
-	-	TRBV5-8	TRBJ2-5	TGTGCCAGCAGCTTGGAAGGGATCGGGGGAGAGACCCAGTACTTC	CASSLEGIGGETQYF
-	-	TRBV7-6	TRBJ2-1	TGTGCCAGCAGCTTATTCAGAAACAATGAGCAGTTCTTC	CASSLFRNNEQFF
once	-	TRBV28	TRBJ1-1	TGTGCCAGCAGTGGTGCAGGGATGAACACTGAAGCTTTCTTT	CASSGAGMNTEAFF
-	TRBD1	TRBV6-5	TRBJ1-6	TGTGCCAGCAGAGCAGGGGGCGGAGGTAATTCACCCCTCCACTTT	CASRAGGGGNSPLHF